Below are 5 T cell receptor beta chains sequenced from a single sample in a study of shared clonotypes between healthy human individuals. Only CD45RO-negative cells positively selected for CCR7 counted as naive CD8 cells, so terminally differentiated effector memory CD45RA+ cells were excluded. Sequencing used immunoSEQ multiplex PCR; TCRdb keeps in-frame clones, though not all of them. The table lists about 820,000 clones, around 93% of them singletons. What was sequenced was naive CD8+ T cells sorted from blood. The receptor set was obtained from a man aged 25 to 40 in good health.

This chain links TRBV28 with TRBJ1-5, with TRBD1 matching over 7 bases. V lost 3 bases to trimming and J lost 6 bases; unmatched junction nucleotides: 5. CDR1 is MDHEN, CDR2 SYDVKM, per germline. There are 14 residues in the CDR3. The CDR3 loop is CASSFKGGRQPQHF. The CDR3 DNA reads TGTGCCAGCAGTTTTAAAGGGGGCCGTCAGCCCCAGCATTTT.

The chain carries TRBV9 and TRBJ2-2, with a possible D match to TRBD1 (6 bases). Germline values: CDR1 SGDLS, CDR2 YYNGEE. There are 15 residues in the CDR3. V dropped 7 bases and J dropped 3 bases, with 16 bases sitting between them. The CDR3 nucleotides are TGTGCCAGCTCCCCTCAGGGGCGTGACACCGGGGAGCTGTTTTTT. Translated: CASSPQGRDTGELFF.

The chain is built from TRBV6-6 and TRBJ1-4, with D possibly being TRBD1 (5 bases). The V gene lost 2 bases and the J gene lost 4 bases, with 8 bases spanning the gap. CDR3 length equals 14 residues. The germline CDR1 and CDR2 sequences are MNHNY and SVGAGI (reference sequence). Written as DNA, the CDR3 is TGTGCCAGCAGTTACGAGGGGATTAATGAAAAACTGTTTTTT. Translated: CASSYEGINEKLFF.

A single count supports this clone. The gene calls are TRBV27 and TRBJ1-1; D not certain. V lost 1 base and J 4 bases, leaving 13 bases between the germline ends. This CDR3 has 15 residues. Per the germline V gene, CDR1 is MNHEY and CDR2 is SMNVEV (reference sequence). CDR3 protein: CASSLWPGRSTEAFF. In nucleotides, the CDR3 is TGTGCCAGCAGTTTATGGCCCGGGAGGAGCACTGAAGCTTTCTTT.

V gene TRBV7-9 combines with J gene TRBJ2-7; 7 nucleotides match TRBD1. The V segment lost 4 bases and the J segment 4 bases; nucleotides outside the gene matches: 7. CDR1 and CDR2 (germline): SEHNR, FQNEAQ (reference sequence). This CDR3 is 14 amino acids long. The CDR3 coding sequence is TGTGCCAGCAGCTCCGGGACAGCGACTTACGAGCAGTACTTC. Translating it yields CASSSGTATYEQYF.